A single sample gave rise to the 25 T cell receptor beta chains below, sequenced in a study of blood T cell repertoires in COVID-19. Assay: immunoSEQ multiplex PCR; the TCRdb copy retains only in-frame clones and omits some. The sample consists of 180,000 or so clones, about 83% of them appearing once. The sequenced material came from PBMCs or T cells enriched from blood (not recorded which). Source of these receptors: a woman aged 45-65 years in a cohort exposed to, infected with or recovered from COVID-19 (not recorded which).

The chain employs TRBV6-6 and TRBJ2-1, with D possibly matching TRBD1 (5 bases). In germline, CDR1 is MNHNY, CDR2 SVGAGI (reference sequence). Trimming cost V 6 bases and J 1 base, with 7 bases left between them. This CDR3 has 13 residues. CDR3 in DNA: TGTGCCAGCAGGGGGCTATCCTACAATGAGCAGTTCTTC. Encoded protein: CASRGLSYNEQFF.

This clone was detected only a few times. J is TRBJ2-2 and V is TRBV7-9; 8 bases match TRBD2. Germline assignment: CDR1 SEHNR and CDR2 FQNEAQ (reference sequence). This CDR3 is 18 amino acids long. Losses at the gene ends were 2 bases for V and 0 bases for J; bases not matched to a gene: 8. CDR3 in DNA: TGTGCCAGCAGCTTATCCGGGGGGGGAAGCCCGAACACCGGGGAGCTGTTTTTT. Amino acid sequence: CASSLSGGGSPNTGELFF.

The V gene is TRBV6-5, the J gene TRBJ2-7, with a possible D match to TRBD1 (7 bases). Germline loops: CDR1 MNHEY, CDR2 SVGAGI. The CDR3 totals 15 residues. With 6 bases removed from V and 0 bases from J, the gap between germline ends came to 15 bases. The CDR3 reads CASRQGFGSSYEQYF. DNA of the CDR3: TGTGCCAGCAGACAGGGGTTCGGGAGCTCCTACGAGCAGTACTTC.

The chain links TRBV5-1 to TRBJ1-5; TRBD1 agrees at 7 bases. Germline lookup yields CDR1 SGHRS and CDR2 YFSETQ. J was trimmed by 6 bases and V by 5 bases; bases with no gene match: 8. This CDR3 has 14 amino acids. In DNA form, the CDR3 reads TGCGCCAGCAGTGAAGACAGGGTGGGTCAGCCCCAGCATTTT. It yields the protein CASSEDRVGQPQHF.

The chain carries TRBV7-3 and TRBJ1-1, with D unresolved. The germline V gene encodes CDR1 SGHTA and CDR2 FQGTGA. The CDR3 length is 13 residues. V dropped 4 bases and J dropped 2 bases, with 8 bases sitting between them. The CDR3 protein is CASSSQENTEAFF. CDR3 nucleotides: TGTGCCAGCAGCTCCCAGGAAAACACTGAAGCTTTCTTT.

The CDR3 DNA reads as TGCGCCAGCAGCTGGACAGGGGGAAACACCGGGGAGCTGTTTTTT. It specifies CASSWTGGNTGELFF. J is TRBJ2-2 and V is TRBV5-1; 10 nucleotides match TRBD1. The germline gives CDR1 SGHRS, CDR2 YFSETQ. This CDR3 has 15 residues. Trimming cost V 3 bases and J 2 bases; bases outside gene matches: 1.

The rearrangement uses TRBV28 and TRBJ1-2; 8 positions match TRBD1. Germline V gives CDR1 MDHEN, CDR2 SYDVKM. The CDR3 totals 15 residues. V dropped 5 bases and J dropped 3; count of bases not matched to a gene: 8. CDR3 protein: CASSPGTGRDYGYTF. The CDR3 nucleotides are TGTGCCAGCAGTCCCGGGACAGGAAGAGACTATGGCTACACCTTC.

This chain links TRBV18 with TRBJ2-1, with 8 bases lining up with TRBD2. CDR1 and CDR2 from the germline V gene are KGHSH and LQKENI. CDR3 length equals 18 residues. The J segment lost 2 bases and the V segment lost 0 bases, leaving 9 bases of the junction unmatched. CDR3 region: CASSPPGVREGPYNEQFF. The CDR3 region has the DNA TGTGCCAGCTCACCACCGGGAGTTCGGGAGGGCCCCTACAATGAGCAGTTCTTC.

This clone has more than one count but fewer than ten. The chain uses TRBV4-1 and TRBJ2-7; TRBD2 agrees at 9 bases. Germline assignment: CDR1 MGHRA and CDR2 YSYEKL. The V and J ends lost 2 bases and 3 bases, in that order; junction bases with no gene match: 11. The CDR3 runs 17 residues. The CDR3 protein is CASSQLEAGGDLYEQYF. CDR3 sequence (DNA): TGCGCCAGCAGCCAATTGGAAGCGGGAGGCGACCTCTACGAGCAGTACTTC.

The chain couples TRBV27 to TRBJ2-7; 10 bases map to TRBD1. Trimming removed 5 bases from V and 1 base from J; junction bases left unmatched: 8. There are 16 residues in the CDR3. In germline, CDR1 is MNHEY, CDR2 SMNVEV (reference sequence). The CDR3 region is CASSTMGQGISYEQYF. CDR3 nucleotide sequence: TGTGCCAGCAGTACCATGGGACAGGGGATTTCCTACGAGCAGTACTTC.

This clone showed up just once. The J gene is TRBJ2-2, the V gene TRBV10-3; 12 bases are shared with TRBD1. CDR1 and CDR2 from the germline V gene are ENHRY and SYGVKD. CDR3 size: 16 residues. J gave up 6 bases and V 2 bases, and 4 bases lay outside the gene matches. The CDR3 nucleotides read TGTGCCATCAGTGAGGAGGGACAGGGGGCAGCCGGGGAGCTGTTTTTT. Residues: CAISEEGQGAAGELFF.

The chain is built from TRBV27 and TRBJ2-7, with 11 bases lining up with TRBD2. V shed 2 bases and J 6 bases; nucleotides not matched to a gene: 9. Germline V gives CDR1 MNHEY, CDR2 SMNVEV (reference sequence). The CDR3 consists of 16 residues. The CDR3 DNA reads as TGTGCCAGCAGTTTAATGGCGACTAGCGGGGCCATCGAGCAGTACTTC. It codes for CASSLMATSGAIEQYF.

The chain couples TRBV24-1 to TRBJ2-3; D is undetermined. Trimming left V 5 bases short and J 6 bases short, with 17 bases between. Germline-derived CDR1 and CDR2 are KGHDR and SFDVKD. This CDR3 comprises 15 residues. CDR3 coding DNA: TGTGCCACCAGTGGAGACCTGAGCAGGAAGGATACGCAGTATTTT. Translated, it gives CATSGDLSRKDTQYF.

The V call is TRBV5-1, the J call TRBJ2-1; 11 positions match TRBD2. The CDR3 is 15 residues long. The trim removed 4 bases at V and 4 bases at J, leaving 4 bases unmatched. Germline V gene lookup returns CDR1 SGHRS and CDR2 YFSETQ. CDR3 coding DNA: TGCGCCAGCAGCATGACTAGCGGGGTGTACAATGAGCAGTTCTTC. This gives the protein CASSMTSGVYNEQFF.

This clone has just one count. The rearrangement links TRBV27 to TRBJ2-1; 8 bases are shared with TRBD2. The CDR3 runs to 15 residues. CDR1 is MNHEY, CDR2 SMNVEV, per germline (reference sequence). Germline trimming cut 10 bases from V and 0 bases from J; bases unmatched to any gene: 8. The CDR3 protein is CATPTSGRSYNEQFF. The CDR3 DNA sequence: TGTGCCACCCCAACTAGCGGACGCTCCTACAATGAGCAGTTCTTC.

The rearrangement uses TRBV7-9 and TRBJ1-1; no definite D call. The germline CDR1 and CDR2 sequences are SEHNR and FQNEAQ (reference sequence). V shed 2 bases and J shed 8 bases, with 18 bases lying between them. The CDR3 totals 15 residues. The CDR3 DNA follows: TGTGCCAGCAGCTTAAAGTCCGGCCTACCGGGGGAAGCTTTCTTT. It yields the protein CASSLKSGLPGEAFF.

This chain joins TRBV2 and TRBJ1-2; tentatively, D is TRBD1 (5 bases). Looked up from germline, CDR1 is SNHLY and CDR2 is FYNNEI. V lost 0 bases, J lost 4 bases, and 12 bases lay in between. The CDR3 totals 15 residues. The CDR3 bases are TGTGCCAGCAGTGAAGCGAGGGTGGGGGGCTATGGCTACACCTTC. Translation: CASSEARVGGYGYTF.

This clone appeared a single time. This sequence joins TRBV3-1 (or the pseudogene TRBV3-2) and TRBJ1-4, with D uncertain. Trimming took 3 bases from V and 5 from J, leaving 10 bases between them. CDR3 length: 14 amino acids. In germline, CDR1 is LGHDT, CDR2 YNNKEL (reference sequence). CDR3 nucleotide sequence: TGTGCCAGCAGCCAGGGCAGCATAAATGAAAAACTGTTTTTT. Protein: CASSQGSINEKLFF.

The V and J genes are TRBV19 and TRBJ1-5, with 8 bases lining up with TRBD1. The length of the CDR3 is 18 residues. V lost 7 bases, J lost 5 bases, and 19 bases stayed unmatched. The germline V gene has CDR1 LNHDA and CDR2 SQIVND (reference sequence). The CDR3 DNA reads as TGTGCCAGTACCTCCCCAGGCGACGGCAGGGGGCTTTATCAGCCCCAGCATTTT. Protein product: CASTSPGDGRGLYQPQHF.

The chain employs TRBV19 and TRBJ1-2; 7 bases are a match to TRBD1. Looked up from germline, CDR1 is LNHDA and CDR2 is SQIVND (reference sequence). V lost 5 bases and J lost 1; bases outside the gene matches: 4. The CDR3 is made up of 14 amino acids. The CDR3 region is CASSAGQLNYGYTF. Written as DNA, the CDR3 is TGTGCCAGTAGTGCGGGACAGCTTAACTATGGCTACACCTTC.

The chain is built from TRBV2 and TRBJ1-2; the match to TRBD1 covers 7 bases. The CDR3 is 13 amino acids. From germline, CDR1 is SNHLY and CDR2 FYNNEI. With 6 bases clipped from V and 1 base from J, the junction kept 2 bases outside the gene matches. CDR3 in DNA: TGTGCCAGCAGCAGGGACAGTAACTATGGCTACACCTTC. Amino acids: CASSRDSNYGYTF.

This clone has just one count. The V gene is TRBV9, the J gene TRBJ1-1; D not certain. The CDR3 spans 13 residues. The germline CDR1 and CDR2 sequences are SGDLS and YYNGEE. Trimming cost V 4 bases and J 0 bases, with 7 bases left between them. The CDR3 loop reads CASSPAMNTEAFF. The CDR3 nucleotides are TGTGCCAGCAGCCCCGCGATGAACACTGAAGCTTTCTTT.

The rearrangement joins TRBV28 to TRBJ2-7; D is perhaps TRBD1 (7 bases). CDR1 and CDR2 (germline): MDHEN, SYDVKM. Trimming pared 3 bases from V and 3 bases from J, leaving 15 bases between. This CDR3 region has 15 residues. The CDR3 loop is CASSFVGGGYYEQYF. The CDR3 DNA reads TGTGCCAGCAGTTTCGTAGGAGGGGGCTACTACGAGCAGTACTTC.

The rearrangement joins TRBV19 to TRBJ1-2; 10 nucleotides agree with TRBD1. In germline, CDR1 is LNHDA, CDR2 SQIVND (reference sequence). With V trimmed by 7 bases and J by 4 bases, 6 bases remained unmatched. CDR3 length: 14 residues. This chain's CDR3 is CASKGTGASYGYTF. The CDR3 bases are TGTGCCAGTAAGGGGACAGGGGCGTCCTATGGCTACACCTTC.

This clone was counted a single time. J is TRBJ1-4 and V is TRBV11-2; the D gene is possibly TRBD1 (5 bases). V gave up 1 base and J gave up 5 bases, with 11 bases separating them. The CDR3 runs 15 residues. The germline V gene encodes CDR1 SGHAT and CDR2 FQNNGV. Written as DNA, the CDR3 is TGTGCCAGCAGCTTAGTGGGGGGGTACAATGAAAAACTGTTTTTT. It translates to CASSLVGGYNEKLFF.